These 32 T cell receptor beta chains originate from one sample sequenced in a study of shared clonotypes between healthy human individuals. TCRdb's copy holds only in-frame clones and misses some; the assay was immunoSEQ multiplex PCR. The sample yields just under 95,000 clones, approximately 70% seen once. The specimen sequenced was memory CD8+ T cells sorted from blood. This sample's subset: CD45RO+ cells pooled with CCR7-negative TemRA cells. Receptors were obtained from a man between 25 and 39 years old in good health.

This clone was seen only a few times. The rearrangement uses TRBV25-1 and TRBJ2-3; D may be TRBD2 (6 bases). Germline V lookup: CDR1 MGHDK, CDR2 SYGVNS. This CDR3 is built from 14 residues. Trimming took off 10 bases at V and 6 bases at J, with 20 bases between the two ends. CDR3 DNA: TGTGCCACCCAGTGGTCTCTAGGAGGGGATACGCAGTATTTT. The encoded protein is CATQWSLGGDTQYF.

The chain carries TRBV28 and TRBJ2-1, with no clear D. In germline, CDR1 is MDHEN, CDR2 SYDVKM. This CDR3 has 14 residues. Trimming removed 8 bases at V and 4 bases at J, with 15 bases between. CDR3: CASQGLWWYNEQFF. The CDR3 DNA reads TGTGCCAGCCAAGGATTGTGGTGGTACAATGAGCAGTTCTTC.

This clone showed up just a few times. V gene TRBV25-1 combines with J gene TRBJ2-7; D gene ambiguous. CDR1 and CDR2 (germline): MGHDK, SYGVNS. Trimming stripped 6 bases from V and 3 bases from J, with 12 bases between. The CDR3 totals 13 residues. The CDR3 DNA follows: TGTGCCAGCAGGGCTGAGGTTAGCTACGAGCAGTACTTC. It is translated as CASRAEVSYEQYF.

In the case of this clone: The junction shows a germline mismatch at one end, possibly a read error. The chain links TRBV11-2 to TRBJ2-5; D is perhaps TRBD2 (5 bases). The CDR3 contains 11 residues. The germline V gene has CDR1 SGHAT and CDR2 FQNNGV. The CDR3: CASSLFRETDF. CDR3 in DNA: TGTGCCAGCAGCTTATTCCGGGAAACGGACTTC. Full variable domain (outside the CDR3, taken from reference TRBV11-2 and TRBJ2-5): EAGVAQSPRYKIIEKRQSVAFWCNPISGHATLYWYQQILGQGPKLLIQFQNNGVVDDSQLPKDRFSAERLKGVDSTLKIQPAKLEDSAVYLCASSLFRETDFGPGTRLLVL.

This chain joins TRBV28 and TRBJ1-2; possibly TRBD1 for D (6 bases). Looked up from germline, CDR1 is MDHEN and CDR2 is SYDVKM. With 4 bases removed from V and 8 bases from J, the gap between germline ends came to 11 bases. The CDR3 is made up of 12 amino acids. The CDR3 spells CASSWGGGGYTF. CDR3 nucleotides: TGTGCCAGCAGTTGGGGTGGGGGCGGCTACACCTTC.

The chain carries TRBV5-1 and TRBJ1-1; 9 bases line up with TRBD1. Germline V gene lookup returns CDR1 SGHRS and CDR2 YFSETQ. With 3 bases clipped from V and 3 bases from J, the junction kept 0 bases outside the gene matches. The CDR3 is 13 amino acids. CDR3 nucleotides: TGCGCCAGCAGCTGGACAGGGGACACTGAAGCTTTCTTT. Translated: CASSWTGDTEAFF. Variable domain in full (rest from reference TRBV5-1 and TRBJ1-1): KAGVTQTPRYLIKTRGQQVTLSCSPISGHRSVSWYQQTPGQGLQFLFEYFSETQRNKGNFPGRFSGRQFSNSRSEMNVSTLELGDSALYLCASSWTGDTEAFFGQGTRLTVV.

The gene calls are TRBV7-9 and TRBJ1-1; D is ambiguous. The CDR3 totals 11 residues. CDR1 is SEHNR and CDR2 is FQNEAQ in the germline V gene (reference sequence). V was pared by 0 bases and J by 8 bases, with 4 bases between. CDR3 amino acids: CASSLAGEAFF. CDR3 DNA: TGTGCCAGCAGCTTAGCCGGGGAAGCTTTCTTT.

This sequence joins TRBV9 and TRBJ2-7; 8 bases align to TRBD2. This CDR3 has 14 amino acids. In germline, CDR1 is SGDLS, CDR2 YYNGEE. V lost 2 bases to trimming and J lost 5 bases; unmatched junction nucleotides: 6. CDR3 sequence: CASSVSGTDHEQYF. CDR3 nucleotides: TGTGCCAGCAGCGTTAGCGGGACCGACCACGAGCAGTACTTC.

This clone came up once. The rearrangement joins TRBV7-2 to TRBJ2-1; no clear D gene. The CDR3 covers 14 residues. V was trimmed by 5 bases and J by 10 bases, leaving 18 bases between them. The V gene's germline CDR1 is SGHTA and CDR2 FQGNSA. The CDR3 nucleotides are TGTGCCAGCAGCAAAACGGGCGGTTCAACGGAGCAGTTCTTC. Its translation: CASSKTGGSTEQFF.

This chain joins TRBV19 and TRBJ1-5, with TRBD1 as a possible D gene (5 bases). Per germline, CDR1 LNHDA and CDR2 SQIVND (reference sequence). The CDR3 is 13 residues long. V dropped 6 bases and J dropped 5 bases, with 11 bases sitting between them. In nucleotides, the CDR3 is TGTGCCAGTAGCCGGGACGGAGATCAGCCCCAGCATTTT. Translated: CASSRDGDQPQHF.

The chain couples TRBV7-2 to TRBJ2-3; tentative D call: TRBD2 (6 bases). This CDR3 contains 17 residues. V was cut by 5 bases and J by 0 bases, with 18 bases left in between. CDR1 and CDR2 (germline): SGHTA, FQGNSA. DNA for the CDR3: TGTGCCAGCAGCCCCGGATCGCGCGGGACTAGCACAGATACGCAGTATTTT. Its translation is CASSPGSRGTSTDTQYF. Together with reference TRBV7-2 and TRBJ2-3, the CDR3 gives the full variable domain: GAGVSQSPSNKVTEKGKDVELRCDPISGHTALYWYRQSLGQGLEFLIYFQGNSAPDKSGLPSDRFSAERTGGSVSTLTIQRTQQEDSAVYLCASSPGSRGTSTDTQYFGPGTRLTVL.

The chain combines TRBV6-6 with TRBJ1-2; D is undetermined. V was trimmed by 6 bases and J by 0 bases, leaving 11 bases between them. CDR3 size: 14 residues. Germline-derived CDR1 and CDR2 are MNHNY and SVGAGI (reference sequence). The CDR3 nucleotides are TGTGCCAGCAGCTTCGCGCGGGCTAACTATGGCTACACCTTC. This gives the protein CASSFARANYGYTF.

This clone showed up just once. The chain combines TRBV11-3 with TRBJ2-2; D perhaps matches TRBD2 (5 bases). Germline assignment: CDR1 SGHNT and CDR2 YENEEA. V gave up 5 bases and J gave up 5 bases, with 9 bases separating them. CDR3 size: 13 residues. The CDR3 DNA sequence: TGTGCCAGCAGCCAGGACTTTACCGGGGAGCTGTTTTTT. Its translation is CASSQDFTGELFF. Filled out from reference TRBV11-3 and TRBJ2-2, the complete variable domain reads EAGVVQSPRYKIIEKKQPVAFWCNPISGHNTLYWYLQNLGQGPELLIRYENEEAVDDSQLPKDRFSAERLKGVDSTLKIQPAELGDSAVYLCASSQDFTGELFFGEGSRLTVL.

The chain recombines TRBV4-2 with TRBJ1-1, with a possible D match to TRBD1 (5 bases). Germline loops: CDR1 LGHNA, CDR2 YNFKEQ. V lost 1 base and J lost 1, with 7 bases in between. This CDR3 is 14 amino acids long. CDR3 bases: TGTGCCAGCAGCCAAGTTGGGACGAACACTGAAGCTTTCTTT. Translation gives CASSQVGTNTEAFF.

The CDR3 is CASSGGGSGRWGNEQFF. In nucleotides, the CDR3 is TGCGCCAGCAGTGGTGGGGGGAGCGGGAGATGGGGGAATGAGCAGTTCTTC. V usage is TRBV10-2 and J usage is TRBJ2-1; TRBD2 agrees at 8 bases. V lost 4 bases and J lost 7; bases outside the gene matches: 15. The germline V gene encodes CDR1 WSHSY and CDR2 SAAADI. The CDR3 spans 17 residues.

The rearrangement links TRBV10-3 to TRBJ1-1; TRBD1 matches 9 bases. Trimming removed 7 bases from V and 1 base from J; junction bases left unmatched: 4. Per germline, CDR1 ENHRY and CDR2 SYGVKD. There are 14 residues in the CDR3. The CDR3 protein is CAITQDRGNTEAFF. In DNA, the CDR3 is TGTGCCATCACCCAGGACAGGGGGAACACTGAAGCTTTCTTT.

The CDR3, as DNA: TGTGCCAGCAGCGCATACGGGAGTCCTAACACCGGGGAGCTGTTTTTT. Its protein product is CASSAYGSPNTGELFF. This sequence joins TRBV9 and TRBJ2-2, with a possible D match to TRBD2 (6 bases). In germline, CDR1 is SGDLS, CDR2 YYNGEE. V was shortened by 3 bases and J by 2 bases, with 14 bases between the two germline ends. The CDR3 consists of 16 residues. Full variable domain (rest looked up from reference TRBV9 and TRBJ2-2): DSGVTQTPKHLITATGQRVTLRCSPRSGDLSVYWYQQSLDQGLQFLIQYYNGEERAKGNILERFSAQQFPDLHSELNLSSLELGDSALYFCASSAYGSPNTGELFFGEGSRLTVL.

The chain recombines TRBV11-3 with TRBJ2-2; 10 bases are a match to TRBD2. The CDR3 consists of 16 residues. CDR1 and CDR2 from the germline V gene are SGHNT and YENEEA. Trimming removed 2 bases from V and 6 bases from J; junction bases left unmatched: 6. CDR3 in DNA: TGTGCCAGCAGCTTATTGCCTAGCGGGAGCTCCGGGGAGCTGTTTTTT. It specifies CASSLLPSGSSGELFF.

This clone came up once. The chain couples TRBV19 to TRBJ2-1; 10 bases line up with TRBD2. The germline V gene has CDR1 LNHDA and CDR2 SQIVND (reference sequence). This CDR3 has 15 residues. V trimming: 3 bases; J trimming: 4 bases; junction bases outside the gene matches: 3. The CDR3 loop is CASSIQAGGYNEQFF. The CDR3 DNA reads TGTGCCAGTAGTATCCAAGCGGGAGGGTACAATGAGCAGTTCTTC.

This clone is a singleton in its sample. The chain carries TRBV19 and TRBJ2-5; no firm D call. This CDR3 region has 15 residues. Germline V gene data show CDR1 as LNHDA and CDR2 as SQIVND (reference sequence). V lost 3 bases to trimming and J lost 1 base, with 12 bases between them. The CDR3 DNA follows: TGTGCCAGTAGTATCTCCCGGGCCGGCCAAGAGACCCAGTACTTC. Amino acid sequence: CASSISRAGQETQYF.

V usage is TRBV6-1 and J usage is TRBJ1-3; D gene ambiguous. V lost 0 bases to trimming and J lost 4 bases, with 10 bases between them. The V gene's germline CDR1 is MNHNS and CDR2 SASEGT. The CDR3 is 15 amino acids. In DNA form, the CDR3 reads TGTGCCAGCAGTGAAGCGGGAGGGTACGGAAACACCATATATTTT. This translates into CASSEAGGYGNTIYF.

This chain connects TRBV6-1 to TRBJ2-1; TRBD2 matches 10 bases. The germline CDR1 and CDR2 sequences are MNHNS and SASEGT. V was pared by 6 bases and J by 4 bases, with 6 bases of the junction left unmatched. This CDR3 spans 15 amino acids. The CDR3 bases are TGTGCCAGCAGGCTAGCGGGAGAGCCGTACAATGAGCAGTTCTTC. Amino acids: CASRLAGEPYNEQFF.

V and J are TRBV4-3 and TRBJ2-2, with TRBD2 as a possible D gene (5 bases). The ends were cut back, 0 bases at V and 5 bases at J, with 13 bases in the middle. Germline values: CDR1 LGHNA, CDR2 YSLEER. CDR3 length: 16 amino acids. CDR3 in amino acids: CASSQDFGEVTGELFF. Here the CDR3 DNA reads TGCGCCAGCAGCCAAGATTTCGGGGAAGTTACCGGGGAGCTGTTTTTT.

The CDR3 loop is CASSLGPSPNEQFF. DNA for the CDR3: TGTGCCAGCAGCCTGGGACCGTCACCCAATGAGCAGTTCTTC. J is TRBJ2-1 and V is TRBV5-4; either TRBD1 or TRBD2 may supply D (5 bases each). The CDR3 is 14 residues long. CDR1 and CDR2 from the germline V gene are SGHNT and YYREEE (reference sequence). Trimming shortened V by 4 bases and J by 6 bases, and 14 bases separated the two germline ends.

This clone has more than one count but fewer than ten. The rearrangement joins TRBV11-2 to TRBJ2-1; D gene ambiguous. Looked up from germline, CDR1 is SGHAT and CDR2 is FQNNGV. V lost 4 bases to trimming and J lost 8 bases, with 15 bases between them. The CDR3 is 14 amino acids. The DNA for the CDR3 is TGTGCCAGCAGCTCCCGTACGTGGGTGGATGAGCAGTTCTTC. As protein: CASSSRTWVDEQFF.

The count of this clone is one. The chain couples TRBV7-6 to TRBJ2-7, with 9 bases matching TRBD2. Germline V gives CDR1 SGHVS, CDR2 FNYEAQ. The junction had 3 bases not matched to a gene; V was cut back by 3 bases and J by 3 bases. This CDR3 is built from 14 residues. The CDR3 here is CASSLREGNYEQYF. The CDR3 DNA reads TGTGCCAGCAGCTTGCGGGAGGGGAACTACGAGCAGTACTTC.

A few counts support this clone. The genes are TRBV27 and TRBJ2-1; D tentatively fits TRBD1 or TRBD2 (5 bases each). The CDR3 runs to 17 residues. Germline V CDR1 and CDR2: MNHEY, SMNVEV (reference sequence). V was pared by 2 bases and J by 6 bases, with 20 bases between. The CDR3 is CASSLIGTVPPLNEQFF. The CDR3 nucleotides are TGTGCCAGCAGTTTAATTGGGACCGTTCCCCCCCTCAATGAGCAGTTCTTC.

The chain is built from TRBV11-1 and TRBJ2-7; 12 bases match TRBD2. The ends lost 5 bases at V and 2 bases at J; junction bases unmatched: 4. The CDR3 is made up of 15 amino acids. Germline CDR1 is SGHAT and CDR2 is FQDESV (reference sequence). The CDR3 loop reads CASSTGLAGTYEQYF. CDR3 sequence (DNA): TGTGCCAGCAGCACCGGACTAGCGGGAACCTACGAGCAGTACTTC.

The chain links TRBV18 to TRBJ1-2, with unresolved D. This CDR3 contains 16 residues. The germline V gene encodes CDR1 KGHSH and CDR2 LQKENI. Trimming took off 3 bases at V and 5 bases at J, with 19 bases between the two ends. The CDR3: CASSPRGGGARYGYTF. For the CDR3, the DNA is TGTGCCAGCTCACCCCGAGGAGGAGGCGCGAGGTATGGCTACACCTTC.

This chain uses TRBV4-1 with TRBJ2-1; D ambiguous. The germline CDR1 and CDR2 sequences are MGHRA and YSYEKL. This CDR3 has 17 amino acids. Trimming left V 0 bases short and J 0 bases short, with 12 bases between. In nucleotides, the CDR3 is TGCGCCAGCAGCCAAGAATCGCTAGGTTCCTCCTACAATGAGCAGTTCTTC. Translated: CASSQESLGSSYNEQFF.

This chain connects TRBV6-4 to TRBJ2-3, with 7 bases fitting TRBD2. This CDR3 is 16 amino acids long. Trimming removed 3 bases from V and 2 bases from J; junction bases left unmatched: 8. Germline lookup yields CDR1 MRHNA and CDR2 SNTAGT. CDR3 sequence reads: CASSEHKTSDTDTQYF. The CDR3 nucleotides read TGTGCCAGCAGTGAACATAAAACTAGCGACACAGATACGCAGTATTTT.

The CDR3 coding sequence is TGCGCCAGCAGCTCACTGCGACCAGTGAACACTGAAGCTTTCTTT. This codes for CASSSLRPVNTEAFF. The chain carries TRBV4-3 and TRBJ1-1; D not certain. Per the germline V gene, CDR1 is LGHNA and CDR2 is YSLEER. This CDR3 is 15 amino acids long. Trimming removed 5 bases from V and 0 bases from J, with 13 bases in between.